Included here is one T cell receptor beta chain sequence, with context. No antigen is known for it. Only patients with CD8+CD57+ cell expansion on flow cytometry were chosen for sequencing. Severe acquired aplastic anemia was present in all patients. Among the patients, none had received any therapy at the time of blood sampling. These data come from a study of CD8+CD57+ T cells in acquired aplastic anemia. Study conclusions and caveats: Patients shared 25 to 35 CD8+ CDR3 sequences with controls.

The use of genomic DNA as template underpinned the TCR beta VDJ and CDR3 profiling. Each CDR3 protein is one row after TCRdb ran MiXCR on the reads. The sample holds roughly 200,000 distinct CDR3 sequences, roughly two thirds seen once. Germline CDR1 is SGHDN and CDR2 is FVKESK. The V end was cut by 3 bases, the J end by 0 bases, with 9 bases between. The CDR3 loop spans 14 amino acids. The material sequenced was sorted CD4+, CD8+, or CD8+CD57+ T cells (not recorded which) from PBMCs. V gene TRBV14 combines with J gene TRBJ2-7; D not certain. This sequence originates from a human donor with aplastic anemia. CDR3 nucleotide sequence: TGTGCCAGCAGCCAGCGACGGATCTCCTACGAGCAGTACTTC. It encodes CASSQRRISYEQYF. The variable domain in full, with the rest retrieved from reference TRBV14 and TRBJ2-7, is EAGVTQFPSHSVIEKGQTVTLRCDPISGHDNLYWYRRVMGKEIKFLLHFVKESKQDESGMPNNRFLAERTGGTYSTLKVQPAELEDSGVYFCASSQRRISYEQYFGPGTRLTVT.